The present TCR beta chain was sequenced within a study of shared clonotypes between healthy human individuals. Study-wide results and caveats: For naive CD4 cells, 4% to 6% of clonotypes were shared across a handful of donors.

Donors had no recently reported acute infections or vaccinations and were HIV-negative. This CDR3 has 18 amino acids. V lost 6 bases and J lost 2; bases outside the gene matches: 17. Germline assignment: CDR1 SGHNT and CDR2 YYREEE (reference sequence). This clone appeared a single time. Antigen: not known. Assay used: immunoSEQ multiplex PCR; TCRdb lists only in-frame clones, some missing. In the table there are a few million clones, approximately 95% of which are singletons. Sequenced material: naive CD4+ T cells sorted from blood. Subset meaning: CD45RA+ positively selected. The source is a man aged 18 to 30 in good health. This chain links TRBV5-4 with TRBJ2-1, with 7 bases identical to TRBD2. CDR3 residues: CASMRTETSVTPYNEQFF. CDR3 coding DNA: TGTGCCAGCATGCGAACTGAAACTAGCGTTACCCCCTACAATGAGCAGTTCTTC.